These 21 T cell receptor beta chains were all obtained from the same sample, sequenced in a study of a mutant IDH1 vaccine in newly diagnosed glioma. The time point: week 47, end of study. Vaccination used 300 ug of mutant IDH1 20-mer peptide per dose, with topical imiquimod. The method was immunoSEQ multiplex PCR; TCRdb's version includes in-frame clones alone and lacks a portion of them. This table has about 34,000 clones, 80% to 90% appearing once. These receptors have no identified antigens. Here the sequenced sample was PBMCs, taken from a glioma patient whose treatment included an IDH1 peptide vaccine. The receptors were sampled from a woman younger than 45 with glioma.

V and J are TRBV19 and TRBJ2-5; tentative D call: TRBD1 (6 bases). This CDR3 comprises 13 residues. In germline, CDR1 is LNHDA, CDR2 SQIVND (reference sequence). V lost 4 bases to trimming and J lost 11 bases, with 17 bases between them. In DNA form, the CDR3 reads TGTGCCAGTAGTACAGGGACACCGGACGGGCAGTACTTC. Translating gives CASSTGTPDGQYF.

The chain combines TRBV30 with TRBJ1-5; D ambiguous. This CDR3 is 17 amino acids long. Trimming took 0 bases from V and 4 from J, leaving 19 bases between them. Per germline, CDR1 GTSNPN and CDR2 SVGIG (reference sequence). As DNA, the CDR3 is TGTGCCTGGAGTGTCGAAGAGGGCCGGGGAAAAAATCAGCCCCAGCATTTT. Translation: CAWSVEEGRGKNQPQHF.

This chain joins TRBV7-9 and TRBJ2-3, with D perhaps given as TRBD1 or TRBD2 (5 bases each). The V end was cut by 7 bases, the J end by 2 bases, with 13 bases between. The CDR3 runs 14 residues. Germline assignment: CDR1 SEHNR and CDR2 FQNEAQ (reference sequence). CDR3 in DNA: TGTGCCAGCACCTTTAGGGACCCCACAGATACGCAGTATTTT. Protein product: CASTFRDPTDTQYF.

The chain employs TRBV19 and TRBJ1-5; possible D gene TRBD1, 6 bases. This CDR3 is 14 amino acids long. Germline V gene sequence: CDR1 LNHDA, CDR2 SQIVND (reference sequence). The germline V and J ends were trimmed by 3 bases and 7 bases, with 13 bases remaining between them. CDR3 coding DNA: TGTGCCAGTAGTATGGCGGGGGCTGGGCAGCCCCAGCATTTT. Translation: CASSMAGAGQPQHF.

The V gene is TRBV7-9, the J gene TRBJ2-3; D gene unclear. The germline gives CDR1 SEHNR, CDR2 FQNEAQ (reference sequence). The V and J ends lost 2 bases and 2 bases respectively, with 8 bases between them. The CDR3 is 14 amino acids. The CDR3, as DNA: TGTGCCAGCAGCTTAATGGGTTCCACAGATACGCAGTATTTT. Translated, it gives CASSLMGSTDTQYF.

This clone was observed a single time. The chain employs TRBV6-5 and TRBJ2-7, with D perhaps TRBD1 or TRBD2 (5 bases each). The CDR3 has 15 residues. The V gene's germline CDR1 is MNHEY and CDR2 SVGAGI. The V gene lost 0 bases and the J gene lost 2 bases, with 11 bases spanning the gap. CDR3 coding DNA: TGTGCCAGCAGTTACTCGGGGGTTCCCACCTACGAGCAGTACTTC. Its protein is CASSYSGVPTYEQYF.

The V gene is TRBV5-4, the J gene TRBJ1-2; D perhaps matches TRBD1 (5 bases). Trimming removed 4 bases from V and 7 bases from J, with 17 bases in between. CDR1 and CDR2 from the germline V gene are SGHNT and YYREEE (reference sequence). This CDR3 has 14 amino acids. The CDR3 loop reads CASSLPGTSGGYTF. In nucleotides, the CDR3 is TGTGCCAGCAGCCTCCCCGGGACCTCTGGTGGCTACACCTTC.

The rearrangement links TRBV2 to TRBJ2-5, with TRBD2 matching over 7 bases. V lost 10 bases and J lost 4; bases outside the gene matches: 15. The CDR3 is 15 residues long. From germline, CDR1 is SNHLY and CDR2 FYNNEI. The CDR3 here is CATSPRDWGGETQYF. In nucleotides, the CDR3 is TGTGCCACCTCCCCCCGGGACTGGGGGGGAGAGACCCAGTACTTC.

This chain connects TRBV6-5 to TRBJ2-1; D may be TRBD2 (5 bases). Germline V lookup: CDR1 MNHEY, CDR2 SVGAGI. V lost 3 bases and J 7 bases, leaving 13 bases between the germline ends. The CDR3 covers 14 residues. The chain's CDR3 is CASSYGYGENEQFF. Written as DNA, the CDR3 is TGTGCCAGCAGTTATGGGTACGGGGAAAATGAGCAGTTCTTC.

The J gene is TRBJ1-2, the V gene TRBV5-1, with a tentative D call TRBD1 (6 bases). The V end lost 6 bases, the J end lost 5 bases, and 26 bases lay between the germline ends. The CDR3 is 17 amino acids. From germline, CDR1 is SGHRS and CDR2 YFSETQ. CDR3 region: CASISTGGGRKGYGYTF. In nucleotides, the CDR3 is TGCGCCAGCATTTCAACTGGCGGGGGGCGGAAAGGTTATGGCTACACCTTC.

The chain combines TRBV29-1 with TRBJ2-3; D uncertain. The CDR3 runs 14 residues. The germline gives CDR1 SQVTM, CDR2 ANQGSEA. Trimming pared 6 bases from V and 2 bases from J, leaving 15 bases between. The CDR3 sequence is CSVDLGADTDTQYF. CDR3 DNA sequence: TGCAGCGTCGACCTAGGAGCCGACACAGATACGCAGTATTTT.

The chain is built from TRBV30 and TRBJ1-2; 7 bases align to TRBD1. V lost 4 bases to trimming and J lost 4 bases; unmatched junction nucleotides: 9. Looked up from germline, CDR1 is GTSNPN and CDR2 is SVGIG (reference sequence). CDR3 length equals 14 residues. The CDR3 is CAWNRGQALYGYTF. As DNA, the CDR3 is TGTGCCTGGAATCGAGGACAGGCCCTCTATGGCTACACCTTC.

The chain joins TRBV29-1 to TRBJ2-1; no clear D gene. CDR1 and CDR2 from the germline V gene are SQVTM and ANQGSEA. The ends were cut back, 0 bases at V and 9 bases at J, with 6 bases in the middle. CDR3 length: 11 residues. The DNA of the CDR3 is TGCAGCGTTGAAGATAAGGGTGAGCAGTTCTTC. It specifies CSVEDKGEQFF.

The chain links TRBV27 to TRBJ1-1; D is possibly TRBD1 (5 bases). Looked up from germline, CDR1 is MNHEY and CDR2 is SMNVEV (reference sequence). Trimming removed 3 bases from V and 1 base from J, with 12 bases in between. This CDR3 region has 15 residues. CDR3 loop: CASSLTATGNTEAFF. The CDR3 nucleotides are TGTGCCAGCAGTTTGACAGCCACGGGGAACACTGAAGCTTTCTTT.

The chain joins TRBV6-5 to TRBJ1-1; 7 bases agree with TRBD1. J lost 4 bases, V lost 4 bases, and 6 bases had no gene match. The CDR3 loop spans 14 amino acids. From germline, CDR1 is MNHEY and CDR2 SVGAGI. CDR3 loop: CASSLQGTGTEAFF. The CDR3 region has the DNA TGTGCCAGCAGTTTACAGGGGACGGGCACTGAAGCTTTCTTT.

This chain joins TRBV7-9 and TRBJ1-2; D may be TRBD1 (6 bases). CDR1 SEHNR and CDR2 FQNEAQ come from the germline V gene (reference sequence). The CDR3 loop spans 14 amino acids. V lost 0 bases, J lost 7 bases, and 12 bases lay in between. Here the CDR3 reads CASSLAGGRSGYTF. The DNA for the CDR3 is TGTGCCAGCAGCTTAGCCGGGGGGCGGAGTGGCTACACCTTC.

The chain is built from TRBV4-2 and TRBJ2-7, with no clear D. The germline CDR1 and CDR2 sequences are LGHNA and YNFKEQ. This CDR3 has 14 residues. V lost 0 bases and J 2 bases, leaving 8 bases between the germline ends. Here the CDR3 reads CASSQDLNPYEQYF. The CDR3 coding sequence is TGTGCCAGCAGCCAAGACCTCAATCCCTACGAGCAGTACTTC.

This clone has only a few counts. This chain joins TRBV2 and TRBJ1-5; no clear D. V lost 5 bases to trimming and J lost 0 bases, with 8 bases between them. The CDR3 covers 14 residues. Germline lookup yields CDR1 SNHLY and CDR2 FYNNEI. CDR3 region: CASSPVNSNQPQHF. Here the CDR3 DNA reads TGTGCCAGCAGTCCAGTAAATAGCAATCAGCCCCAGCATTTT.

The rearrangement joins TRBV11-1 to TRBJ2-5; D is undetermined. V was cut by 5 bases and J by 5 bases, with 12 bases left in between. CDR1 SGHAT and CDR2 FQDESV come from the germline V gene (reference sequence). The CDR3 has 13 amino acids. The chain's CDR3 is CASSVPGGETQYF. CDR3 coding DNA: TGTGCCAGCAGCGTCCCGGGTGGGGAGACCCAGTACTTC.

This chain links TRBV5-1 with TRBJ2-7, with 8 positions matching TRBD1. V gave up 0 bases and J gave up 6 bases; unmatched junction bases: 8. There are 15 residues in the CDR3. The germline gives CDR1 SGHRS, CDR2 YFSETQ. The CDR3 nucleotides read TGCGCCAGCAGCTTGGGACTGACAGGGGCGGGCGAGCAGTACTTC. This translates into CASSLGLTGAGEQYF.

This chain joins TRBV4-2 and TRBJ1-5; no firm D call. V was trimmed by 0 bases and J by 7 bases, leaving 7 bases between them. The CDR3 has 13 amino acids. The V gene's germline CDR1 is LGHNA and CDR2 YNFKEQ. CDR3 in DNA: TGTGCCAGCAGCCAAGAACAGAGGCAGCCCCAGCATTTT. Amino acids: CASSQEQRQPQHF.